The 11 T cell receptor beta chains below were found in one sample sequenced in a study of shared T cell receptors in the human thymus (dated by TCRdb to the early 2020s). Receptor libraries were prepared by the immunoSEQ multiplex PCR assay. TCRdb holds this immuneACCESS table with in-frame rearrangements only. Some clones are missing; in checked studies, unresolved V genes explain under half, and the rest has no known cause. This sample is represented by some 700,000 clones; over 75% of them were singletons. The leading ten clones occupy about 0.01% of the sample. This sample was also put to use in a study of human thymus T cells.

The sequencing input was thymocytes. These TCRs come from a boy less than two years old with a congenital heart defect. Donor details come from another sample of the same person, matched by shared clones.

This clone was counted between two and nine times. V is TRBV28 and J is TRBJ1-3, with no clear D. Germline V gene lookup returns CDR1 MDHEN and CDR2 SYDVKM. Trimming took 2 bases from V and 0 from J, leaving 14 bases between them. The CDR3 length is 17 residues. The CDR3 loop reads CASSLTGRPLSGNTIYF. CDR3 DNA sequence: TGTGCCAGCAGTTTAACGGGGAGACCCCTCTCTGGAAACACCATATATTTT.

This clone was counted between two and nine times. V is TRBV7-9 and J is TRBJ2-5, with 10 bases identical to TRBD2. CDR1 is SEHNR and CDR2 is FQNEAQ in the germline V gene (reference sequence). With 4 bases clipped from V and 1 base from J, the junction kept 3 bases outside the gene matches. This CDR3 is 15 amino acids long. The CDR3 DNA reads TGTGCCAGCAGCTCTAGCGGGGGCCGCCAAGAGACCCAGTACTTC. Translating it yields CASSSSGGRQETQYF. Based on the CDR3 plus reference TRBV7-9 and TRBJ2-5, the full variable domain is DTGVSQNPRHKITKRGQNVTFRCDPISEHNRLYWYRQTLGQGPEFLTYFQNEAQLEKSRLLSDRFSAERPKGSFSTLEIQRTEQGDSAMYLCASSSSGGRQETQYFGPGTRLLVL.

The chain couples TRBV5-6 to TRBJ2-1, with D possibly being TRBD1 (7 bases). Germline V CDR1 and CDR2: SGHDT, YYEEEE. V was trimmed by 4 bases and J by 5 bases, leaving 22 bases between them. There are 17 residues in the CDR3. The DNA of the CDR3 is TGTGCCAGCAGCCCCCAGGGGGTTAGCGGACTACACAATGAGCAGTTCTTC. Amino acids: CASSPQGVSGLHNEQFF.

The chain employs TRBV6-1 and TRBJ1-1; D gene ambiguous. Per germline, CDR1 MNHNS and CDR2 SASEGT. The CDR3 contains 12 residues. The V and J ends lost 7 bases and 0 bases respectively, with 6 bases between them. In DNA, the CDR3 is TGTGCCAGCAAAACTCTGAACACTGAAGCTTTCTTT. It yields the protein CASKTLNTEAFF.

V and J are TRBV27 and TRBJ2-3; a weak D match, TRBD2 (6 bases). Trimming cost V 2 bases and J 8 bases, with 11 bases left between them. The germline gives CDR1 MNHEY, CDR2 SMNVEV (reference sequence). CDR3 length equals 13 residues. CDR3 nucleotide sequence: TGTGCCAGCAGTTTAGGGGGGTCCGGTACGCAGTATTTT. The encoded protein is CASSLGGSGTQYF.

CDR3 amino acids: CASRTSGASQETQYF. CDR3 nucleotides: TGTGCCAGCAGGACTAGCGGGGCTTCCCAAGAGACCCAGTACTTC. The chain uses TRBV6-5 and TRBJ2-5; 11 nucleotides line up with TRBD2. The germline V gene encodes CDR1 MNHEY and CDR2 SVGAGI. The CDR3 sequence is 15 residues long. The junction had 4 bases not matched to a gene; V was cut back by 6 bases and J by 1 base.

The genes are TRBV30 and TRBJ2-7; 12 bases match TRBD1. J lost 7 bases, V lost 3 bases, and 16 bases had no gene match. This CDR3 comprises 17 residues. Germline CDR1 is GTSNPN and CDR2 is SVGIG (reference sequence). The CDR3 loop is CAWRRDRGRQGPYEQYF. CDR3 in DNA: TGTGCCTGGAGACGGGACAGGGGGCGGCAAGGGCCTTATGAGCAGTACTTC.

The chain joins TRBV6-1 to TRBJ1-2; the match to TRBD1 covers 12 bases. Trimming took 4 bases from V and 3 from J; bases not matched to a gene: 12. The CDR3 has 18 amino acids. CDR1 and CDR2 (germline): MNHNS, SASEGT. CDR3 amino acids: CASSVPRDRGRVDYGYTF. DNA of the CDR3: TGTGCCAGCAGTGTACCCCGGGACAGGGGGCGCGTGGACTATGGCTACACCTTC.

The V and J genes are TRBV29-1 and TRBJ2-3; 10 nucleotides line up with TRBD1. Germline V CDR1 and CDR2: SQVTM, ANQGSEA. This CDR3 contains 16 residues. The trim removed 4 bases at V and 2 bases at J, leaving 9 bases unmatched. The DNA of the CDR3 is TGCAGCGTTGGAGACAGGGGGCGAGTAGTCACAGATACGCAGTATTTT. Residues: CSVGDRGRVVTDTQYF.

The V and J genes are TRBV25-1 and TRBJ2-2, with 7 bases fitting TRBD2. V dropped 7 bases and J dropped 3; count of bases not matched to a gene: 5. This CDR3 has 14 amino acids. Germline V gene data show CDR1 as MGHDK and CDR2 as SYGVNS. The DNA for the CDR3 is TGTGCCAGCACCCTAGCGGAGGACACCGGGGAGCTGTTTTTT. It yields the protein CASTLAEDTGELFF.

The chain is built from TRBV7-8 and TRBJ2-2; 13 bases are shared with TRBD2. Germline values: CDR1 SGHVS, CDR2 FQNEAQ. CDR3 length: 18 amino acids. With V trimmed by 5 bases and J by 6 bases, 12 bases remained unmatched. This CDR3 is CASSPPGLAGDGAGELFF. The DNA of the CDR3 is TGTGCCAGCAGCCCTCCCGGACTAGCGGGAGATGGCGCCGGGGAGCTGTTTTTT.